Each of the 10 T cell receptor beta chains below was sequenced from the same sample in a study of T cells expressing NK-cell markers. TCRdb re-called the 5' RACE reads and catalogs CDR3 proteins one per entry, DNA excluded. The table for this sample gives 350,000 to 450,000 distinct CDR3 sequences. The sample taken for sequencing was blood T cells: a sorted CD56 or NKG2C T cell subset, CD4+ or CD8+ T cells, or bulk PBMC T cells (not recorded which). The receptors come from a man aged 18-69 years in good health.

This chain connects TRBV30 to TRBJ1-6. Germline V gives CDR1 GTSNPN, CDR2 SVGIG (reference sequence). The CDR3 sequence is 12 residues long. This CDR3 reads CAWMGLEAPLHF.

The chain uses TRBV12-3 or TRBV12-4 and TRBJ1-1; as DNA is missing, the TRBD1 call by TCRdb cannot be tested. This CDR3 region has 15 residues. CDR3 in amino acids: CASSKSTGGSSEAFF.

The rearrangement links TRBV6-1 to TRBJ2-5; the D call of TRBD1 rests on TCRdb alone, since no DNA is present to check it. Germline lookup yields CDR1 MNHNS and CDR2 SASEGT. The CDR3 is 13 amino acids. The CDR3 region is CATCRGYQETQYF.

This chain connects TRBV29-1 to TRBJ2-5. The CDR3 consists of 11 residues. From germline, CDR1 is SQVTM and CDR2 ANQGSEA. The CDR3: CSVGSWETQYF.

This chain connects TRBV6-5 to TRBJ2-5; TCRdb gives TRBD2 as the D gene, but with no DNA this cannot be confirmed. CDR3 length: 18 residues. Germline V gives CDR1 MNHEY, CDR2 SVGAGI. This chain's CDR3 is CASSYPAQGGALGETQYF.

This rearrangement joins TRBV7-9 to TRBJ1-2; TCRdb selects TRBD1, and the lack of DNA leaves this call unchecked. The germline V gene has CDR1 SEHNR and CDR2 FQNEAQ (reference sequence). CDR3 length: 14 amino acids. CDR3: CASRPPGRSYGYTF.

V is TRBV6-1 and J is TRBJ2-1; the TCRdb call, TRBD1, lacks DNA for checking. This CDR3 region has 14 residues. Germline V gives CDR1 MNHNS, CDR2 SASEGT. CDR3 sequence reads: CASSRDRGYNEQFF.

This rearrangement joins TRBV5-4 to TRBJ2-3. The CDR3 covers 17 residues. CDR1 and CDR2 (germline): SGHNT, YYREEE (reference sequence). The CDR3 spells CASSLVGSEASTDTQYF.

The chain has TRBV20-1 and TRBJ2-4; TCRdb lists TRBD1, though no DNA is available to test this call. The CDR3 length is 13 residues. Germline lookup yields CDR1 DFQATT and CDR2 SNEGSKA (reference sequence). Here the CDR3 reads CSASSGGEGIQYF.

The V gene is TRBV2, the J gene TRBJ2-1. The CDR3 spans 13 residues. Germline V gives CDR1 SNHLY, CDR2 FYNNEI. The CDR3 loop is CASTDDAYNEQFF.